This is a list of T cell receptor beta chains from one sample in a study of T cells after yellow fever vaccination. TCRdb called the 5' RACE reads again in MiXCR, with one record for every CDR3 protein. Of some 250,000 distinct CDR3 sequences listed, about 7% are singletons. Sample: CD4+ T cells sorted from PBMCs, taken 15 days after the yellow fever booster vaccination. All receptors derive from a man under 40 who received the YFV17D yellow fever vaccine. CDR3s include the opening cysteine and the closing phenylalanine or tryptophan. A D gene is named only where the DNA matches it firmly. Clone size is given for some rows only: seen once, a few or many times, or a class if the clone is expanded.

>TRBD1|TRBV20-1|TRBJ2-7|many
CSANVGQALTIYEQYF
TGCAGTGCTAATGTTGGACAGGCCCTAACCATCTACGAGCAGTACTTC
>TRBD2|TRBV5-1|TRBJ2-1|few
CASSLTGTSGRAEQFF
TGCGCCAGCAGCCTGACCGGGACTAGCGGGAGGGCGGAGCAGTTCTTC
>TRBD2|TRBV12-3/TRBV12-4|TRBJ2-5|many
CASSSSGRSRETQYF
TGTGCCAGCAGTTCTAGCGGGAGGTCCCGAGAGACCCAGTACTTC
>TRBD1|TRBV19|TRBJ1-2|many
CASWDSNYGYTF
TGTGCCAGTTGGGACAGTAACTATGGCTACACCTTC
>NA|TRBV7-9|TRBJ2-1|NA
CASGPGIRDNEQFF
TGTGCCAGCGGCCCCGGGATTAGGGACAATGAGCAGTTCTTC
>TRBD1|TRBV7-2|TRBJ2-5|many
CASSFRTGAPGTQYF
TGTGCCAGCAGCTTCCGGACAGGGGCTCCGGGGACCCAGTACTTC
>NA|TRBV12-3/TRBV12-4|TRBJ2-1|NA
CASSLARISSYNEQFF
TGTGCCAGCAGTTTAGCTCGCATAAGCTCCTACAATGAGCAGTTCTTC
>NA|TRBV20-1|TRBJ2-5|many
CSAEEETQYF
TGCAGTGCTGAAGAAGAGACCCAGTACTTC
>TRBD1|TRBV7-8|TRBJ2-2|NA
CASSLAGQVNTGELFF
TGTGCCAGCAGCTTAGCGGGACAGGTGAACACCGGGGAGCTGTTTTTT
>TRBD1|TRBV20-1|TRBJ1-3|NA
CSARRLGGDGNTIYF
TGCAGTGCTAGGAGGCTAGGGGGCGATGGAAACACCATATATTTT
>TRBD2|TRBV3-1|TRBJ2-1|NA
CASSQFGGTVRNEQFF
TGTGCCAGCAGCCAATTCGGGGGGACTGTTAGGAATGAGCAGTTCTTC
>NA|TRBV27|TRBJ2-1|NA
CASRPHGTSGHEQFF
TGTGCCAGCAGACCCCACGGGACTTCCGGGCATGAGCAGTTCTTC
>TRBD2|TRBV20-1|TRBJ2-3|many
CSARDTRLGLATSTDTQYF
TGCAGTGCTAGAGATACCCGACTGGGACTAGCGACTAGCACAGATACGCAGTATTTT
>NA|TRBV7-2|TRBJ2-5|many
CASSPRSQETQYF
TGTGCCAGCAGCCCGCGCAGTCAAGAGACCCAGTACTTC
>TRBD2|TRBV15|TRBJ2-7|NA
CATSRGASGRANEQYF
TGTGCCACCAGCAGAGGGGCTAGCGGGAGGGCCAACGAGCAGTACTTC
>TRBD1|TRBV4-3|TRBJ2-1|few
CASSQGTGVNEQFF
TGCGCCAGCAGCCAAGGAACAGGGGTCAATGAGCAGTTCTTC
>NA|TRBV20-1|TRBJ2-2|few
CSASRQRPTVNTGELFF
TGCAGTGCTTCAAGACAGAGGCCCACCGTCAACACCGGGGAGCTGTTTTTT
>TRBD1|TRBV5-1|TRBJ2-7|many
CASSPTGGIYEQYF
TGCGCCAGCAGCCCCACAGGGGGCATCTACGAGCAGTACTTC
>NA|TRBV12-3/TRBV12-4|TRBJ1-1|NA
CASSLGHMNTEAFF
TGTGCCAGCAGTTTAGGACATATGAACACTGAAGCTTTCTTT
>TRBD1|TRBV29-1|TRBJ2-7|NA
CSVEDQTGSEQYF
TGCAGCGTTGAAGACCAGACAGGGAGTGAGCAGTACTTC
>NA|TRBV7-2|TRBJ2-4|NA
CASSLGQHSIQYF
TGTGCCAGCAGCTTAGGACAGCACAGCATTCAGTACTTC
>TRBD1|TRBV7-9|TRBJ2-7|many
CASSYATGRQYF
TGTGCCAGCAGCTATGCGACAGGGAGGCAGTACTTC
>NA|TRBV7-2|TRBJ2-7|NA
CASSLAPHEQYF
TGTGCCAGCAGCTTAGCGCCCCACGAGCAGTACTTC
>NA|TRBV20-1|TRBJ2-2|few
CSARSQGRGVGNTGELFF
TGCAGTGCTAGATCACAGGGAAGGGGGGTCGGGAACACCGGGGAGCTGTTTTTT
>NA|TRBV19|TRBJ2-2|NA
CASSIRYTGELFF
TGTGCCAGTAGTATTCGGTACACCGGGGAGCTGTTTTTT
>NA|TRBV20-1|TRBJ2-1|few
CSARDYLFWNEQFF
TGCAGTGCTAGAGATTATCTGTTTTGGAATGAGCAGTTCTTC
>NA|TRBV7-2|TRBJ1-4|few
CASSAWDTPNEKLFF
TGTGCCAGCAGCGCATGGGACACCCCTAATGAAAAACTGTTTTTT
>NA|TRBV12-3/TRBV12-4|TRBJ2-7|NA
CASGPGHADAYEQYF
TGTGCCAGCGGACCGGGACACGCAGATGCCTACGAGCAGTACTTC
>TRBD2|TRBV7-3|TRBJ2-2|NA
CASSLIPTSGRGTNTGELFF
TGTGCCAGCAGCTTAATCCCGACTAGCGGGAGGGGCACGAACACCGGGGAGCTGTTTTTT
>NA|TRBV5-1|TRBJ2-3|few
CASSFGPSPDTQYF
TGCGCCAGCAGCTTTGGGCCCTCCCCAGATACGCAGTATTTT
>NA|TRBV20-1|TRBJ2-1|few
CSASLAGLSSYNEQFF
TGCAGTGCTAGCCTGGCCGGCCTGAGCTCCTACAATGAGCAGTTCTTC
>NA|TRBV20-1|TRBJ1-6|few
CSAKDRGRTLHF
TGCAGTGCCAAAGACCGAGGTAGAACCCTCCACTTT
>TRBD2|TRBV20-1|TRBJ2-5|NA
CSARGTSGPILYF
TGCAGTGCTAGGGGGACTAGCGGGCCTATATTGTACTTC
>NA|TRBV5-8|TRBJ1-5|many
CASSLVDGEFKPQHF
TGTGCCAGCAGCTTGGTGGACGGAGAATTTAAGCCCCAGCATTTT
>TRBD2|TRBV6-2/TRBV6-3|TRBJ2-7|NA
CASVTGGTHEQYF
TGTGCCAGCGTCACCGGGGGGACTCACGAGCAGTACTTC
>TRBD2|TRBV4-3|TRBJ2-4|few
CASSQRAGGPGNIQYF
TGCGCCAGCAGCCAAAGGGCGGGAGGGCCGGGAAACATTCAGTACTTC
>NA|TRBV6-6|TRBJ2-2|few
CASTVHTGELFF
TGTGCCAGCACGGTCCACACCGGGGAGCTGTTTTTT
>NA|TRBV7-8|TRBJ2-2|few
CASSAQNTGELFF
TGTGCCAGCAGCGCCCAGAACACCGGGGAGCTGTTTTTT
>NA|TRBV29-1|TRBJ2-6|many
CSVVQGTSGANVLTF
TGCAGCGTTGTTCAGGGGACCTCTGGGGCCAACGTCCTGACTTTC
>TRBD2|TRBV12-3/TRBV12-4|TRBJ2-4|many
CASSTQTGTRRSSHIQYF
TGTGCCAGCAGCACTCAAACCGGGACTAGGAGGTCCTCCCACATTCAGTACTTC
>NA|TRBV6-1|TRBJ2-5|many
CASRGSSASQETQYF
TGTGCCAGCAGGGGGTCTTCGGCGTCCCAAGAGACCCAGTACTTC
>TRBD1|TRBV7-8|TRBJ2-1|few
CASSSGQGLYNEQFF
TGTGCCAGCAGCTCAGGACAGGGCCTCTACAATGAGCAGTTCTTC
>TRBD2|TRBV5-1|TRBJ2-5|few
CASSLAPTSGRARETQYF
TGCGCCAGCAGCTTGGCCCCGACTAGCGGGAGGGCCCGTGAGACCCAGTACTTC
>NA|TRBV11-3|TRBJ2-4|many
CASSLDAKNIQYF
TGTGCCAGCAGCTTAGATGCCAAAAACATTCAGTACTTC
>NA|TRBV27|TRBJ2-1|NA
CASKPSGGPGLRSYNEQFF
TGTGCCAGCAAACCCTCTGGGGGCCCGGGGCTTCGCTCCTACAATGAGCAGTTCTTC
>TRBD2|TRBV20-1|TRBJ2-1|many
CSASRLAAAYNEQFF
TGCAGTGCTAGTAGACTAGCGGCCGCCTACAATGAGCAGTTCTTC
>TRBD2|TRBV27|TRBJ2-1|few
CASSTRTSGVSYNEQFF
TGTGCCAGCAGTACTCGGACTAGCGGGGTCTCCTACAATGAGCAGTTCTTC
>NA|TRBV10-3|TRBJ2-5|few
CAISATGAETQYF
TGTGCCATCAGTGCGACGGGGGCCGAGACCCAGTACTTC
>TRBD2|TRBV12-3/TRBV12-4|TRBJ2-5|many
CASSLAGGRETQYF
TGTGCCAGCAGTTTAGCGGGAGGGCGAGAGACCCAGTACTTC
>NA|TRBV5-1|TRBJ2-5|few
CASSSLEGKETQYF
TGCGCCAGCAGCAGTTTAGAGGGGAAAGAGACCCAGTACTTC
>TRBD2|TRBV7-2|TRBJ2-1|NA
CASSLALGNSGGGNDFF
TGTGCCAGCAGCTTAGCCCTTGGCAATTCCGGGGGAGGGAATGATTTCTTC
>NA|TRBV20-1|TRBJ2-1|NA
CSAPRPENGEQFF
TGCAGTGCTCCCAGACCCGAGAACGGTGAGCAGTTCTTC
>NA|TRBV29-1|TRBJ1-5|NA
CSVQISDDQPQHF
TGCAGCGTTCAAATCTCGGATGATCAGCCCCAGCATTTT